The rows below give T cell receptor beta chains drawn from one sample of a study of shared clonotypes between healthy human individuals. This table comes from immunoSEQ multiplex PCR, and its TCRdb copy is limited to in-frame clones, with some not included. The sample lists 2 million to 2.5 million clones, approximately 96% occurring once. The sequenced sample was naive CD4+ T cells sorted from blood. These receptors were obtained from a man younger than 35 in good health. The CDR3 runs from the conserved cysteine through the conserved F or W. D genes are given only for firm matches. A row's size may be missing; if present it is once, few, many or a size class.

clone_size: -; v_call: TRBV30; d_call: -; j_call: TRBJ2-3; cdr3_aa: CAWQGQNTDTQYF; cdr3_nt: TGTGCCTGGCAGGGCCAAAACACAGATACGCAGTATTTT
clone_size: once; v_call: TRBV6-1; d_call: -; j_call: TRBJ1-5; cdr3_aa: CASRDGLSNQPQHF; cdr3_nt: TGTGCCAGCAGGGATGGACTTAGCAATCAGCCCCAGCATTTT
clone_size: -; v_call: TRBV15; d_call: -; j_call: TRBJ1-5; cdr3_aa: CATSRGTHNQPQHF; cdr3_nt: TGTGCCACCAGTAGGGGGACTCACAATCAGCCCCAGCATTTT
clone_size: -; v_call: TRBV21-1; d_call: -; j_call: TRBJ1-6; cdr3_aa: CASRTTGQKSYNSPLHF; cdr3_nt: TGTGCCAGCAGGACGACAGGGCAAAAGTCCTATAATTCACCCCTCCACTTT
clone_size: -; v_call: TRBV5-1; d_call: TRBD1; j_call: TRBJ1-2; cdr3_aa: CASSTEGRGPGYTF; cdr3_nt: TGCGCCAGCAGCACAGAAGGAAGGGGGCCTGGCTACACCTTC
clone_size: -; v_call: TRBV5-6; d_call: -; j_call: TRBJ2-5; cdr3_aa: CASSLLGRETQYF; cdr3_nt: TGTGCCAGCAGCTTGCTGGGGCGGGAGACCCAGTACTTC
clone_size: -; v_call: TRBV6-5; d_call: TRBD1; j_call: TRBJ2-7; cdr3_aa: CASRPTGAFGEQYF; cdr3_nt: TGTGCCAGCAGACCTACAGGGGCGTTCGGCGAGCAGTACTTC
clone_size: -; v_call: TRBV5-1; d_call: -; j_call: TRBJ2-5; cdr3_aa: CASSWGVQETQYF; cdr3_nt: TGCGCCAGCAGCTGGGGGGTCCAAGAGACCCAGTACTTC
clone_size: once; v_call: TRBV6-1; d_call: TRBD2; j_call: TRBJ2-1; cdr3_aa: CASSEAGTIYNEQFF; cdr3_nt: TGTGCCAGCAGTGAAGCTGGGACTATCTACAATGAGCAGTTCTTC
clone_size: -; v_call: TRBV6-5; d_call: -; j_call: TRBJ2-2; cdr3_aa: CASRQGSGVPGELFF; cdr3_nt: TGTGCCAGCAGGCAGGGATCGGGCGTACCCGGGGAGCTGTTTTTT
clone_size: once; v_call: TRBV9; d_call: -; j_call: TRBJ2-3; cdr3_aa: CASSLIPEADTQYF; cdr3_nt: TGTGCCAGCAGCTTAATTCCCGAAGCAGATACGCAGTATTTT
clone_size: -; v_call: TRBV5-1; d_call: TRBD2; j_call: TRBJ2-2; cdr3_aa: CASSLVASGRYGGELFF; cdr3_nt: TGCGCCAGCAGCTTGGTAGCCAGCGGGAGGTATGGCGGGGAGCTGTTTTTT
clone_size: -; v_call: TRBV13; d_call: -; j_call: TRBJ1-2; cdr3_aa: CASSFQRDNYGYTF; cdr3_nt: TGTGCCAGCAGTTTCCAGAGAGATAACTATGGCTACACCTTC
clone_size: -; v_call: TRBV5-1; d_call: -; j_call: TRBJ2-7; cdr3_aa: CASSSLGTSYEQYF; cdr3_nt: TGCGCCAGCAGCTCACTCGGGACTTCCTACGAGCAGTACTTC
clone_size: -; v_call: TRBV30; d_call: -; j_call: TRBJ1-2; cdr3_aa: CAWSGGPLEDYTF; cdr3_nt: TGTGCCTGGAGTGGGGGCCCCCTCGAAGACTACACCTTC
clone_size: -; v_call: TRBV19; d_call: TRBD2; j_call: TRBJ2-7; cdr3_aa: CASSRWLAGSYEQYF; cdr3_nt: TGTGCCAGTAGTAGGTGGCTAGCGGGCTCCTACGAGCAGTACTTC
clone_size: -; v_call: TRBV18; d_call: -; j_call: TRBJ1-2; cdr3_aa: CASSPPWALPFYGYTF; cdr3_nt: TGTGCCAGCTCACCACCTTGGGCCCTACCTTTCTATGGCTACACCTTC
clone_size: -; v_call: TRBV10-1; d_call: TRBD1; j_call: TRBJ1-1; cdr3_aa: CASSSGTGNTEAFF; cdr3_nt: TGCGCCAGTTCCTCCGGGACAGGGAACACTGAAGCTTTCTTT
clone_size: -; v_call: TRBV2; d_call: -; j_call: TRBJ1-1; cdr3_aa: CARRGDNTEAFF; cdr3_nt: TGTGCCAGAAGAGGGGATAACACTGAAGCTTTCTTT
clone_size: -; v_call: TRBV10-3; d_call: TRBD2; j_call: TRBJ2-1; cdr3_aa: CAIRAGTSGYNEQFF; cdr3_nt: TGTGCCATCAGAGCCGGGACTAGCGGGTACAATGAGCAGTTCTTC